The rows below give T cell receptor beta chains drawn from one sample of a study of blood T cell repertoires in COVID-19. TCRdb keeps only in-frame clones here, not all; method: immunoSEQ multiplex PCR. This sample has about 320,000 clones, with more than 70% found just once. Sequencing was performed on peripheral blood. These receptors were taken from a woman aged 45-60 years with acute or convalescent COVID-19. CDR3s include the opening cysteine and the closing phenylalanine or tryptophan. Fields, in order: J gene, V gene, CDR3 protein.

TRBJ2-2 TRBV6-5 CASSTTGGATGELFF
TRBJ2-1 TRBV6-5 CASRVGAAYNEQFF
TRBJ1-3 TRBV3-1/TRBV3-2 CASSQDAVNTIYF
TRBJ2-5 TRBV3-1/TRBV3-2 CASSLYSGGYQETQYF
TRBJ1-5 TRBV16 CASSQLPGENQPQHF
TRBJ1-4 TRBV12-3/TRBV12-4 CASRIGGYEKLFF
TRBJ2-2 TRBV18 CASSGGRATGELFF
TRBJ2-7 TRBV10-1 CASRLPGQGDYEQYF
TRBJ1-2 TRBV5-4 CASSVDRVGFYGYTF
TRBJ2-3 TRBV7-9 CASSLGTHNTDTQYF
TRBJ1-2 TRBV2 CASTQATGGRYGYTF